Shown below are 27 T cell receptor beta chains from a single sample sequenced in a study of blood T cell repertoires in COVID-19. Generated by immunoSEQ multiplex PCR, the TCRdb table keeps only in-frame clones and is missing some. Found here are over 200,000 clones, 70% to 90% of them singletons; the top ten hold 10% to 14%. The specimen was PBMCs or T cells enriched from blood (not recorded which). These receptors all stem from a young man who had recovered from COVID-19.

The chain joins TRBV7-2 to TRBJ1-2; 9 bases match TRBD1. The trim removed 1 base at V and 4 bases at J, leaving 4 bases unmatched. Germline CDR1 SGHTA, CDR2 FQGNSA. The CDR3 spans 15 residues. As DNA, the CDR3 is TGTGCCAGCAGCTTAGTGGGGACAGGGTTCTATGGCTACACCTTC. This encodes CASSLVGTGFYGYTF.

The chain is built from TRBV12-3 or TRBV12-4 and TRBJ2-7; TRBD1 matches at 7 bases. With 4 bases clipped from V and 4 bases from J, the junction kept 1 base outside the gene matches. The CDR3 is 12 amino acids. The CDR3 sequence: CASSSTGYEQYF. The CDR3, as DNA: TGTGCCAGCAGTTCGACAGGGTACGAGCAGTACTTC.

CDR3 residues: CASSPEDRGRVFF. The CDR3 bases are TGTGCCAGCTCACCTGAGGACAGGGGGCGGGTTTTCTTT. This chain links TRBV18 with TRBJ1-1; 11 bases match TRBD1. V trimming: 3 bases; J trimming: 13 bases; junction bases outside the gene matches: 7. CDR1 and CDR2 from the germline V gene are KGHSH and LQKENI. The CDR3 runs 13 residues.

The chain combines TRBV2 with TRBJ2-7; TRBD2 might be the D (6 bases). This CDR3 has 14 amino acids. CDR1 is SNHLY and CDR2 is FYNNEI in the germline V gene. V dropped 11 bases and J dropped 0 bases, with 17 bases sitting between them. The chain's CDR3 is CAGSLLATSYEQYF. As DNA, the CDR3 is TGTGCCGGATCCCTACTAGCTACCTCCTACGAGCAGTACTTC.

The chain combines TRBV3-1 (or the pseudogene TRBV3-2) with TRBJ1-2, with unresolved D. CDR3 length: 17 amino acids. Germline V gene data show CDR1 as LGHDT and CDR2 as YNNKEL (reference sequence). Trimming removed 0 bases at V and 7 bases at J, with 21 bases between. The CDR3: CASSQEIPPGIVGGYTF. The DNA for the CDR3 is TGTGCCAGCAGCCAAGAGATTCCTCCGGGTATAGTTGGTGGCTACACCTTC.

The rearrangement uses TRBV27 and TRBJ1-5; perhaps TRBD1 as D (6 bases). CDR3 size: 17 residues. Germline V gene sequence: CDR1 MNHEY, CDR2 SMNVEV (reference sequence). V lost 2 bases and J lost 6, with 20 bases in between. The CDR3 DNA reads as TGTGCCAGCAGTTTAGTTATGGGGACACGGGGCTCTCAGCCCCAGCATTTT. It yields the protein CASSLVMGTRGSQPQHF.

There are a few counts of this clone. The same CDR3 also results from other DNA sequences found in this sample. The chain carries TRBV27 and TRBJ1-1; 7 nucleotides agree with TRBD1. The CDR3 totals 14 residues. Germline lookup yields CDR1 MNHEY and CDR2 SMNVEV (reference sequence). Trimming cost V 6 bases and J 2 bases; bases outside gene matches: 6. CDR3 DNA: TGTGCCAGCAGCCCCGGGACAGCTAACACTGAAGCTTTCTTT. As protein: CASSPGTANTEAFF.

At least ten counts were recorded for this clone. The chain links TRBV4-2 to TRBJ2-1; 10 bases align to TRBD2. This CDR3 is 15 amino acids long. Germline V gene lookup returns CDR1 LGHNA and CDR2 YNFKEQ. V lost 5 bases, J lost 4 bases, and 5 bases stayed unmatched. The DNA for the CDR3 is TGTGCCAGCAGCGTCCAGCGGGAGGGATACAATGAGCAGTTCTTC. Encoded protein: CASSVQREGYNEQFF.

This rearrangement joins TRBV9 to TRBJ1-3; maybe TRBD1 (5 bases). V lost 0 bases and J 4 bases, leaving 11 bases between the germline ends. The germline V gene encodes CDR1 SGDLS and CDR2 YYNGEE. There are 15 residues in the CDR3. In DNA form, the CDR3 reads TGTGCCAGCAGCGTAGTCGGGGGGAGAGGAAACACCATATATTTT. It is translated as CASSVVGGRGNTIYF.

This clone was seen once. J is TRBJ2-7 and V is TRBV7-8, with 9 bases fitting TRBD2. Germline assignment: CDR1 SGHVS and CDR2 FQNEAQ. CDR3 size: 15 residues. V lost 5 bases and J lost 5; bases outside the gene matches: 10. CDR3 sequence: CASSRAGLANHEQYF. The CDR3 coding sequence is TGTGCCAGCAGCCGAGCGGGACTAGCAAACCACGAGCAGTACTTC.

The rearrangement uses TRBV7-6 and TRBJ2-2; TRBD1 aligns across 9 bases. The germline gives CDR1 SGHVS, CDR2 FNYEAQ. V dropped 5 bases and J dropped 7; count of bases not matched to a gene: 8. This CDR3 has 15 residues. The CDR3 loop reads CASSGRTGEGGELFF. In DNA, the CDR3 is TGTGCCAGCAGCGGACGGACAGGGGAGGGCGGGGAGCTGTTTTTT.

The chain links TRBV6-1 to TRBJ2-7; D perhaps matches TRBD2 (5 bases). Germline loops: CDR1 MNHNS, CDR2 SASEGT. This CDR3 has 14 residues. Trimming removed 3 bases from V and 5 bases from J, with 14 bases in between. The CDR3 region is CASSDSRVNHEQYF. CDR3 sequence (DNA): TGTGCCAGCAGTGATTCGCGGGTTAACCACGAGCAGTACTTC.

The chain employs TRBV30 and TRBJ1-2; D is perhaps TRBD1 (5 bases). The CDR3 is made up of 11 amino acids. With 2 bases removed from V and 7 bases from J, the gap between germline ends came to 8 bases. The germline V gene has CDR1 GTSNPN and CDR2 SVGIG (reference sequence). CDR3 nucleotides: TGTGCCTGGAGTAAGGGGATTGGCTACACCTTC. Translation gives CAWSKGIGYTF. Combining the CDR3 with reference TRBV30 and TRBJ1-2 gives the whole variable domain SQTIHQWPATLVQPVGSPLSLECTVEGTSNPNLYWYRQAAGRGLQLLFYSVGIGQISSEVPQNLSASRPQDRQFILSSKKLLLSDSGFYLCAWSKGIGYTFGSGTRLTVV.

The rearrangement uses TRBV2 and TRBJ2-5; D possibly corresponds to TRBD1 (6 bases). V dropped 7 bases and J dropped 1 base, with 10 bases sitting between them. The CDR3 loop spans 13 amino acids. Per germline, CDR1 SNHLY and CDR2 FYNNEI. CDR3 in amino acids: CASKQGSQETQYF. The CDR3 region has the DNA TGTGCCAGCAAACAGGGCTCCCAAGAGACCCAGTACTTC.

The chain couples TRBV21-1 to TRBJ2-7; TRBD1 is taken as the D call from the table, unchecked against the DNA. TRBV21-1 is assigned pseudogene status. The CDR3 sequence is 17 residues long. Here the CDR3 DNA reads TGTGCCAGCAGCAATTACCAGGGGGACTTTATCTCCTACGAGCAGTACTTC. Translating gives CASSNYQGDFISYEQYF.

This clone was detected ten times or more. The rearrangement links TRBV5-1 to TRBJ1-1, with TRBD1 matching 10 bases. V was pared by 4 bases and J by 5 bases, with 8 bases of the junction left unmatched. Germline assignment: CDR1 SGHRS and CDR2 YFSETQ. The CDR3 covers 15 residues. CDR3 nucleotides: TGCGCCAGCAGCCGTACGACAGGGGGCTCTACTGAAGCTTTCTTT. Translating gives CASSRTTGGSTEAFF. Looking up the rest from reference TRBV5-1 and TRBJ1-1 gives the full variable domain: KAGVTQTPRYLIKTRGQQVTLSCSPISGHRSVSWYQQTPGQGLQFLFEYFSETQRNKGNFPGRFSGRQFSNSRSEMNVSTLELGDSALYLCASSRTTGGSTEAFFGQGTRLTVV.

The chain carries TRBV10-3 and TRBJ1-2, with TRBD1 as a possible D gene (6 bases). The V gene lost 6 bases and the J gene lost 7 bases, with 18 bases spanning the gap. The CDR3 extends over 14 amino acids. Germline assignment: CDR1 ENHRY and CDR2 SYGVKD. DNA for the CDR3: TGTGCCATCAGCCGACAGGACTTTTCATTTGGCTACACCTTC. Its protein product is CAISRQDFSFGYTF.

The chain carries TRBV7-2 and TRBJ2-1, with D unclear. Trimming left V 4 bases short and J 9 bases short, with 25 bases between. The CDR3 totals 17 residues. Germline V gene lookup returns CDR1 SGHTA and CDR2 FQGNSA. CDR3 residues: CASSSRISSLPSVEQFF. The CDR3 DNA reads as TGTGCCAGCAGCTCCCGAATTAGCTCTCTTCCCTCCGTTGAGCAGTTCTTC.

This sequence joins TRBV28 and TRBJ2-7; 9 positions match TRBD2. The V segment lost 6 bases and the J segment 5 bases; nucleotides outside the gene matches: 11. CDR1 is MDHEN and CDR2 is SYDVKM in the germline V gene. CDR3 length: 15 residues. CDR3 coding DNA: TGTGCCAGCAGCCTAGGACTAGCGATCCCCCACGAGCAGTACTTC. Translating it yields CASSLGLAIPHEQYF.

The V call is TRBV6-5, the J call TRBJ2-3, with D tentatively TRBD1 (5 bases). The CDR3 spans 15 residues. The germline V gene encodes CDR1 MNHEY and CDR2 SVGAGI. The V end was cut by 7 bases, the J end by 0 bases, with 14 bases between. The CDR3 sequence is CASTAGIRSTDTQYF. CDR3 sequence (DNA): TGTGCCAGCACCGCAGGGATTAGAAGCACAGATACGCAGTATTTT.

This chain uses TRBV5-4 with TRBJ2-2; D might be TRBD1 (8 bases). There are 15 residues in the CDR3. V lost 3 bases to trimming and J lost 5 bases, with 14 bases between them. Germline CDR1 and CDR2: SGHNT and YYREEE (reference sequence). The CDR3: CASSYGQGGTGELFF. CDR3 nucleotides: TGTGCCAGCAGCTACGGACAGGGAGGGACCGGGGAGCTGTTTTTT.

The CDR3 DNA reads as TGTGCCAGCAGCCAGCCACCGGCAGGGGGCAACACTGAAGCTTTCTTT. Residues: CASSQPPAGGNTEAFF. The V call is TRBV3-1 (or the pseudogene TRBV3-2), the J call TRBJ1-1, with 8 bases that match TRBD1. With V trimmed by 3 bases and J by 2 bases, 8 bases remained unmatched. The CDR3 runs 16 residues. Germline-derived CDR1 and CDR2 are LGHDT and YNNKEL (reference sequence).

V is TRBV2 and J is TRBJ1-2; TRBD1 is a possible D gene (6 bases). The CDR3 is 12 amino acids. V shed 2 bases and J shed 6 bases, with 7 bases lying between them. The germline V gene encodes CDR1 SNHLY and CDR2 FYNNEI. For the CDR3, the DNA is TGTGCCAGCAGTGAACAGGGGAATGGCTACACCTTC. Translating it yields CASSEQGNGYTF.

This clone was observed a single time. The chain combines TRBV4-2 with TRBJ2-3, with TRBD1 matching 11 bases. From germline, CDR1 is LGHNA and CDR2 YNFKEQ. V was clipped by 3 bases and J by 1 base; unmatched bases: 3. The CDR3 has 16 residues. The CDR3 DNA reads TGTGCCAGCAGCCATCTGGGACAGGGGGGCACAGATACGCAGTATTTT. Protein: CASSHLGQGGTDTQYF.

There are a few counts of this clone. This chain connects TRBV27 to TRBJ1-5; 7 positions agree with TRBD1. The CDR3 is made up of 14 amino acids. Germline values: CDR1 MNHEY, CDR2 SMNVEV (reference sequence). The trim removed 5 bases at V and 6 bases at J, leaving 7 bases unmatched. The CDR3 nucleotides are TGTGCCAGCAGTACCGGACAGGCGGGTCAGCCCCAGCATTTT. Its protein product is CASSTGQAGQPQHF.

The chain uses TRBV6-5 and TRBJ1-5; TRBD1 aligns across 8 bases. The germline gives CDR1 MNHEY, CDR2 SVGAGI. V dropped 6 bases and J dropped 5; count of bases not matched to a gene: 6. The length of the CDR3 is 14 residues. The chain's CDR3 is CASSLTGGDQPQHF. DNA of the CDR3: TGTGCCAGCAGCCTAACAGGGGGGGATCAGCCCCAGCATTTT.

The V call is TRBV7-9, the J call TRBJ2-3; TRBD2 agrees at 9 bases. V lost 5 bases and J lost 12; bases outside the gene matches: 15. The germline CDR1 and CDR2 sequences are SEHNR and FQNEAQ (reference sequence). The CDR3 runs to 15 residues. CDR3 in amino acids: CASSPTGSEREDQYF. The CDR3 DNA follows: TGTGCCAGCAGCCCTACTGGGTCGGAGCGGGAGGATCAGTATTTT.